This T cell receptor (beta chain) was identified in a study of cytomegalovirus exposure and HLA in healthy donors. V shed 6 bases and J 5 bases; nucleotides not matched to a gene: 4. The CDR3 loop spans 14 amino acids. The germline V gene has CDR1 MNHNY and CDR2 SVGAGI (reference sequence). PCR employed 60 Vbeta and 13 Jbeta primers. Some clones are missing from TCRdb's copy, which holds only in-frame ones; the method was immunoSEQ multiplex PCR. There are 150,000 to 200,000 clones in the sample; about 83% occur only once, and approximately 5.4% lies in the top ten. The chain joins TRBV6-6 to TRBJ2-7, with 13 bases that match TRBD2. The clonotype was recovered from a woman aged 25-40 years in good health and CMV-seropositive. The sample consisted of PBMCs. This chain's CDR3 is CASSGLAGAHEQYF. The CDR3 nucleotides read TGTGCCAGCAGCGGACTAGCGGGAGCCCACGAGCAGTACTTC.